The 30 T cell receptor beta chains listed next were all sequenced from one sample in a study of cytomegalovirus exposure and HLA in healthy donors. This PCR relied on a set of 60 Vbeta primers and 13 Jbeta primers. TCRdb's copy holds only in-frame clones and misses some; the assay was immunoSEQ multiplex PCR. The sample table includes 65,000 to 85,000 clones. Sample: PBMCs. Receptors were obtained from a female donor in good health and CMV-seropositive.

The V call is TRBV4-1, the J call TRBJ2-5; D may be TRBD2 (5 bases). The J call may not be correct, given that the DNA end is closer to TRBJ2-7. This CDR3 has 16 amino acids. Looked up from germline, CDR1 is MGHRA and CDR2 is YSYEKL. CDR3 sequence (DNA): TGCGCCAGCAGCCAAGGCCTAGGACTTCCCTCCTACGAGCAGTACTTC. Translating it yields CASSQGLGLPSYEQYF.

CDR3 DNA: TGTGCCAGCAGCTTAGGCAGACTCTACAATGAGCAGTTCTTC. Residues: CASSLGRLYNEQFF. This chain uses TRBV11-2 with TRBJ2-1; D unclear. The CDR3 totals 14 residues. V was trimmed by 1 base and J by 3 bases, leaving 7 bases between them. Germline CDR1 and CDR2: SGHAT and FQNNGV. The full variable domain, with the rest looked up from reference TRBV11-2 and TRBJ2-1, is EAGVAQSPRYKIIEKRQSVAFWCNPISGHATLYWYQQILGQGPKLLIQFQNNGVVDDSQLPKDRFSAERLKGVDSTLKIQPAKLEDSAVYLCASSLGRLYNEQFFGPGTRLTVL.

CDR3 nucleotide sequence: TGTGCCAGCAGTTTATACCGGCGGGAGGGCCGAGAGCAGTACTTC. This translates into CASSLYRREGREQYF. The rearrangement joins TRBV27 to TRBJ2-7; TRBD2 matches at 9 bases. The CDR3 has 15 amino acids. With V trimmed by 1 base and J by 7 bases, 8 bases remained unmatched. The V gene's germline CDR1 is MNHEY and CDR2 SMNVEV (reference sequence).

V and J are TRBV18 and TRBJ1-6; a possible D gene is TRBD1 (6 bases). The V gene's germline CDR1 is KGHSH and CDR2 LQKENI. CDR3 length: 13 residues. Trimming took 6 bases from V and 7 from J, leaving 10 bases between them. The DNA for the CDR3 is TGTGCCAGCTCTCCAACAGGGAATTCACCCCTCCACTTT. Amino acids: CASSPTGNSPLHF. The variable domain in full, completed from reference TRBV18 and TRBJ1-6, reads NAGVMQNPRHLVRRRGQEARLRCSPMKGHSHVYWYRQLPEEGLKFMVYLQKENIIDESGMPKERFSAEFPKEGPSILRIQQVVRGDSAAYFCASSPTGNSPLHFGNGTRLTVT.

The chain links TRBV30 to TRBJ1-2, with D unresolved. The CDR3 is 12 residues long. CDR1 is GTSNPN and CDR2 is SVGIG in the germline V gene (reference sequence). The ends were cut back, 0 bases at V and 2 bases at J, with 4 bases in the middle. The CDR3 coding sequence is TGTGCCTGGAGTGTACAGAACTATGGCTACACCTTC. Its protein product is CAWSVQNYGYTF.

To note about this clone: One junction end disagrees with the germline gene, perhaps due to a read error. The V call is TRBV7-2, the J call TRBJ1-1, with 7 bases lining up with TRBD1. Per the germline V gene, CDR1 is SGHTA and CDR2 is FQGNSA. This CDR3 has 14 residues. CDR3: CASSPTTGNAEAFF. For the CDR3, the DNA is TGTGCCAGCAGCCCGACGACAGGGAACGCTGAAGCTTTCTTT.

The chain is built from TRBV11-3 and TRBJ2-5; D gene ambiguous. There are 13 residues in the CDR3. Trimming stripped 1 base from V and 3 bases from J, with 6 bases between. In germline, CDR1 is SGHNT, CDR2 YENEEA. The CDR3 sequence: CASSLASKETQYF. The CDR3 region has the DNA TGTGCCAGCAGCTTAGCCAGTAAAGAGACCCAGTACTTC.

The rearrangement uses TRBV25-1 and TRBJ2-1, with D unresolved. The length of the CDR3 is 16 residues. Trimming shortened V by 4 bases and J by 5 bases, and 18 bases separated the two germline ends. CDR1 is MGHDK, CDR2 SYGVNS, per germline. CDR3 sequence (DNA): TGTGCCAGCAGTGGCCGGATCGAGGTGTCCGACAATGAGCAGTTCTTC. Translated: CASSGRIEVSDNEQFF.

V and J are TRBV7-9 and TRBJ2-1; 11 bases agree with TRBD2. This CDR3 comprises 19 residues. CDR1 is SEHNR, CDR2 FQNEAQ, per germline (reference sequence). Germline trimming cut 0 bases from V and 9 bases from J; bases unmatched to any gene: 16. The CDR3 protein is CASSLAGVAGGPRRGEQFF. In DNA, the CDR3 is TGTGCCAGCAGCTTAGCTGGGGTAGCGGGAGGGCCCAGGAGAGGTGAGCAGTTCTTC.

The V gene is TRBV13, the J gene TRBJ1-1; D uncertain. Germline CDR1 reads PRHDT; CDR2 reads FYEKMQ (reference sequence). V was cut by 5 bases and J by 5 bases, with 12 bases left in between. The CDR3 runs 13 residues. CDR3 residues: CASSPRSGTEAFF. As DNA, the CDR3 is TGTGCCAGCAGCCCGCGGTCGGGGACTGAAGCTTTCTTT.

CDR3 sequence: CASSLASQETQYF. CDR3 bases: TGCGCCAGCAGCTTGGCCAGTCAAGAGACCCAGTACTTC. V gene TRBV5-1 combines with J gene TRBJ2-5; D gene unclear. The germline V and J ends were trimmed by 0 bases and 2 bases, with 5 bases remaining between them. Germline V gives CDR1 SGHRS, CDR2 YFSETQ. The CDR3 consists of 13 residues.

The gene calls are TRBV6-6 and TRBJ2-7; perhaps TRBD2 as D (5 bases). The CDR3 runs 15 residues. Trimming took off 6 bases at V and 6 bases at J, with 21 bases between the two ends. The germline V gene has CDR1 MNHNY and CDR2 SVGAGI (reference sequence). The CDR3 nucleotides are TGTGCCAGCAGGCCCGTGGTCGGTGAGGGAATCGAGCAGTACTTC. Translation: CASRPVVGEGIEQYF.

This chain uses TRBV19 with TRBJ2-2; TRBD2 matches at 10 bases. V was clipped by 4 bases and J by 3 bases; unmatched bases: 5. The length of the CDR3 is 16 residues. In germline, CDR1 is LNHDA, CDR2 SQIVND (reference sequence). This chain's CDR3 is CASSRGGLAYTGELFF. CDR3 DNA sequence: TGTGCCAGTAGTAGGGGGGGACTAGCGTACACCGGGGAGCTGTTTTTT.

The chain's CDR3 is CASSTRLAGGIGELFF. As DNA, the CDR3 is TGTGCCAGCAGCACCCGACTAGCGGGGGGCATCGGGGAGCTGTTTTTT. The chain couples TRBV11-2 to TRBJ2-2, with TRBD2 matching over 13 bases. Germline CDR1 reads SGHAT; CDR2 reads FQNNGV. V trimming: 5 bases; J trimming: 7 bases; junction bases outside the gene matches: 7. The CDR3 sequence is 16 residues long.

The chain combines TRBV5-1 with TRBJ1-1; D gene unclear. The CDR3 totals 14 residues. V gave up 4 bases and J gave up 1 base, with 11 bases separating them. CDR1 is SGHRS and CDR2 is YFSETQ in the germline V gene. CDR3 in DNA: TGCGCCAGCAGCGGCGCGACACGGAACACTGAAGCTTTCTTT. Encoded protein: CASSGATRNTEAFF.

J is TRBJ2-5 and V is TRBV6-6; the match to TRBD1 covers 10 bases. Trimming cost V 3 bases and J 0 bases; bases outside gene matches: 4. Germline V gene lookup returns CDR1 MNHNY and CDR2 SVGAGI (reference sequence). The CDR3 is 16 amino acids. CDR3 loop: CASSYRDRGYQETQYF. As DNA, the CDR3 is TGTGCCAGCAGTTATCGGGACAGGGGATACCAAGAGACCCAGTACTTC.

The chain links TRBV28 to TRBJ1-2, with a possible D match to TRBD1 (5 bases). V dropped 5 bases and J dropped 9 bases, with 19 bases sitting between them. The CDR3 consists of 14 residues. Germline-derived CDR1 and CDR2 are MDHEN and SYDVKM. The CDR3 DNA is TGTGCCAGCAGTCCCACCGGGGGGACGCGAAGCTACACCTTC. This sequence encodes CASSPTGGTRSYTF.

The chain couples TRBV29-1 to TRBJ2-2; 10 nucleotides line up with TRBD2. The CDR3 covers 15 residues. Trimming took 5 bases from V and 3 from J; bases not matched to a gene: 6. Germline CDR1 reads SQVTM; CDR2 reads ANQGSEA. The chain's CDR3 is CSVPSGSRDTGELFF. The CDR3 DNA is TGCAGCGTTCCTAGCGGGAGTCGGGACACCGGGGAGCTGTTTTTT.

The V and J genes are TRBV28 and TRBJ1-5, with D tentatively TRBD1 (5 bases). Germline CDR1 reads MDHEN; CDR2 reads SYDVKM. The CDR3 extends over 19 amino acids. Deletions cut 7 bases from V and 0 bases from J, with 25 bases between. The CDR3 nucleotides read TGTGCCAGCACCCTCGATGGATTTCAGGGATTAGATAGCAATCAGCCCCAGCATTTT. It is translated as CASTLDGFQGLDSNQPQHF.

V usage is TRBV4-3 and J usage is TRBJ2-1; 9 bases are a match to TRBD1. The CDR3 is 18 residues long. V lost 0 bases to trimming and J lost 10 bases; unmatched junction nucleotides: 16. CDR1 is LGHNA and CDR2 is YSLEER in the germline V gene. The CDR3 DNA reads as TGCGCCAGCAGCCAAGAACTTATACCGGGACAGGGCCGGAGGGAGCAGTTCTTC. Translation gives CASSQELIPGQGRREQFF.

CDR3 residues: CASSEALGDRNQETQYF. Written as DNA, the CDR3 is TGTGCCAGCAGTGAAGCTTTAGGGGACAGGAACCAAGAGACCCAGTACTTC. The chain carries TRBV2 and TRBJ2-5; TRBD1 matches at 8 bases. CDR3 length: 17 residues. V shed 0 bases and J 0 bases; nucleotides not matched to a gene: 6. Germline CDR1 and CDR2: SNHLY and FYNNEI.

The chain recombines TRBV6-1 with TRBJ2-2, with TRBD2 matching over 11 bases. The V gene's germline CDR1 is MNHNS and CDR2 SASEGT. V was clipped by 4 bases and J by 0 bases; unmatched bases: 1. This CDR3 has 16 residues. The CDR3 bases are TGTGCCAGCAGTGTACTAGCGGGAGCGAACACCGGGGAGCTGTTTTTT. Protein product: CASSVLAGANTGELFF.

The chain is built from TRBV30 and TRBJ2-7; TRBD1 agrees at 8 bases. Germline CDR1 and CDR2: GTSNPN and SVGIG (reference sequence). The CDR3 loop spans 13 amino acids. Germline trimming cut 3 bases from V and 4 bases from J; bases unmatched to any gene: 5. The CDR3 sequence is CAWRPGQAYEQYF. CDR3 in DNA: TGTGCCTGGAGGCCGGGACAGGCTTACGAGCAGTACTTC.

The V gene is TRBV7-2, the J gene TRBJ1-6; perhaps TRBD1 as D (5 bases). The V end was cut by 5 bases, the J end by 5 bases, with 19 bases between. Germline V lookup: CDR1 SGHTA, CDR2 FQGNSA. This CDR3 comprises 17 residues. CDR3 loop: CASSNSLSGVNNSPLHF. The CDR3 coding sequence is TGTGCCAGCAGCAATAGCTTGTCGGGGGTTAATAATTCACCCCTCCACTTT.

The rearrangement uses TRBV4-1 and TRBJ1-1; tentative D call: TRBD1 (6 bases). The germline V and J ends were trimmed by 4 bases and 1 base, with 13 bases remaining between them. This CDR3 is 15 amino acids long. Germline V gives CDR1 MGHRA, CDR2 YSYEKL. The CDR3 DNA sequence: TGCGCCAGCAGCCCCCAGGGACACCAGAACACTGAAGCTTTCTTT. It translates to CASSPQGHQNTEAFF.

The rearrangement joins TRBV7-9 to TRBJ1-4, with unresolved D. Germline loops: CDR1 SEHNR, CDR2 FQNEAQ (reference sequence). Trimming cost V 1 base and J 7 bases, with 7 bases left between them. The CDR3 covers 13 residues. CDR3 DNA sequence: TGTGCCAGCAGCTTAGTGTCGGTTGAAAAACTGTTTTTT. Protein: CASSLVSVEKLFF.

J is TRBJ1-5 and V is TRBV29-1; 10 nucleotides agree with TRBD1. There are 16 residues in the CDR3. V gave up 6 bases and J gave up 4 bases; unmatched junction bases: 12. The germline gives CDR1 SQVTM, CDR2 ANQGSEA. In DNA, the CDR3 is TGCAGCGTGAGATCCCCGCCGGGACAGGGGAATCAGCCCCAGCATTTT. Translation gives CSVRSPPGQGNQPQHF.

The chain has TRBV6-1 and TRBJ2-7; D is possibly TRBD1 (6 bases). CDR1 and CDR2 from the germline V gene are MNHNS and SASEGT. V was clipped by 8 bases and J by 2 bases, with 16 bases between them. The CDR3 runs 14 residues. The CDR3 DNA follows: TGTGCCAGCGAGCGGCCAGGGGTGGCCTACGAGCAGTACTTC. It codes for CASERPGVAYEQYF.

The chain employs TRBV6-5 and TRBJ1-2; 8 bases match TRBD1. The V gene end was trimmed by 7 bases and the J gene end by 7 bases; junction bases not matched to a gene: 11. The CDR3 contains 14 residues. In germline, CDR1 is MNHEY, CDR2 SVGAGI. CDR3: CASTTSTGEGGYTF. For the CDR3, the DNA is TGTGCCAGCACCACTTCGACAGGGGAGGGTGGCTACACCTTC.

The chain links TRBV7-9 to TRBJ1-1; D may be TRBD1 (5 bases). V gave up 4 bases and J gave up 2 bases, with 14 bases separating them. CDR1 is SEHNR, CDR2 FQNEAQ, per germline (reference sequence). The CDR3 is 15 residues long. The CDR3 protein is CASSSLSQGNTEAFF. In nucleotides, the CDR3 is TGTGCCAGCAGCTCCCTATCGCAGGGAAACACTGAAGCTTTCTTT.